This T cell receptor (beta chain) was identified during a study of shared clonotypes between healthy human individuals. Across the whole study: The plates for each donor numbered three CD4 naive, three CD4 memory, two CD8 naive and one CD8 memory.

This clone has just one count. The antigen remains unidentified. Data came from immunoSEQ multiplex PCR; TCRdb stores just in-frame clones and leaves some out. This sample yields approximately 2,300,000 clones, of which 85% to 95% are seen a single time; approximately 0.39% belongs to the top ten. Trimming removed 5 bases from V and 3 bases from J, with 13 bases in between. Germline loops: CDR1 SGHVS, CDR2 FQNEAQ. The CDR3 is made up of 14 amino acids. Points from the study as a whole: With few donors, the genetic and exposure-history diversity represented was limited. Richness estimates generally favored naive over memory subsets.

The V gene is TRBV7-8, the J gene TRBJ1-1, with D uncertain. The sequence derives from a man aged 18 to 29 in good health. Some clones in this sample may be carry-over from other donors' samples. The specimen was naive CD4+ T cells from PBMCs. The subset was: CD45RA+ positively selected. The CDR3 is CASSQARVDTEAFF. CDR3 in DNA: TGTGCCAGCAGCCAAGCGCGGGTAGACACTGAAGCTTTCTTT.